The rows below give T cell receptor beta chains drawn from one sample of a study of immune reconstitution after stem cell transplant in scleroderma. Via MiXCR, TCRdb re-called the RT-PCR reads, giving one row per CDR3 protein. The sample has 2,000 to 3,000 distinct CDR3 sequences, around 6.5% seen once; the top ten hold under 30%. Sample acquisition took place before or after autologous hematopoietic stem cell transplantation (not recorded which). The receptor source for this set is a female donor with systemic sclerosis. Both conserved end residues are part of each CDR3. A D gene is named only where the DNA matches it firmly. Where a row states a size, it is once, few, many or the class of an expanded clone; other rows omit it.

abundance	d_gene	j_gene	v_gene	CDR3aa	CDR3nt
large	NA	TRBJ1-1	TRBV12-3/TRBV12-4	CASSLGQLTMNTEAFF	TGTGCCAGCTCTCTTGGACAACTAACCATGAACACTGAAGCTTTCTTT
large	NA	TRBJ1-6	TRBV7-2	CASVSGGGGSPLHF	TGTGCCAGCGTTTCAGGAGGGGGGGGTTCACCCCTCCACTTT
NA	NA	TRBJ1-1	TRBV5-1	CASSPMGQGTEAFF	TGCGCCAGCAGCCCTATGGGGCAGGGCACTGAAGCTTTCTTT
few	NA	TRBJ2-7	TRBV7-2	CASSSGISLHEQYF	TGTGCCAGCAGCTCTGGAATTAGTTTACACGAGCAGTACTTC
medium-sized	NA	TRBJ2-7	TRBV28	CASSLISYEQYF	TGTGCCAGCAGTTTGATTAGCTACGAGCAGTACTTC
medium-sized	TRBD2	TRBJ2-2	TRBV7-8	CASSSRPGTSTGELFF	TGTGCCAGCAGCTCGCGTCCCGGGACTAGCACCGGGGAGCTGTTTTTT
medium-sized	NA	TRBJ1-1	TRBV7-3	CASSRGGLTEAFF	TGTGCCAGCAGCAGGGGCGGGTTAACTGAAGCTTTCTTT
NA	TRBD2	TRBJ2-3	TRBV5-5	CASSLRTTSGGSNTDTQYF	TGTGCCAGCAGTTTACGGACTACTAGCGGGGGGAGTAACACAGATACGCAGTATTTT
large	NA	TRBJ1-1	TRBV6-1	CASSEALGGGIEAFF	TGTGCCAGCAGTGAAGCGCTTGGGGGCGGAATAGAAGCTTTCTTT
NA	TRBD2	TRBJ2-3	TRBV29-1	CSVETSGATQYF	TGCAGCGTGGAGACTAGCGGTGCGACGCAGTATTTT
medium-sized	NA	TRBJ2-3	TRBV6-2/TRBV6-3	CASSWGRRVTDTQYF	TGTGCCAGCAGTTGGGGACGGAGAGTCACAGATACGCAGTATTTT
NA	NA	TRBJ2-1	TRBV6-2/TRBV6-3	CASTLWGFYNEQFF	TGTGCCAGCACTCTCTGGGGCTTCTACAATGAGCAGTTCTTC
medium-sized	TRBD1	TRBJ2-3	TRBV15	CATSGTGGTDTQYF	TGTGCCACCTCCGGGACAGGGGGCACAGATACGCAGTATTTT
medium-sized	NA	TRBJ1-2	TRBV7-8	CASSFSVVYGYTF	TGTGCCAGCAGCTTTTCAGTAGTCTATGGCTACACCTTC
medium-sized	NA	TRBJ1-2	TRBV6-1	CASSDHIWEKINYGYTF	TGTGCCAGCAGTGATCATATCTGGGAGAAGATTAACTATGGCTACACCTTC
NA	NA	TRBJ1-1	TRBV28	CASRPRRGGTEAFF	TGTGCCAGCAGGCCCAGGCGCGGTGGCACTGAAGCTTTCTTT
NA	TRBD1	TRBJ2-2	TRBV29-1	CSATQGAATGELFF	TGCAGCGCTACACAGGGGGCAGCCACCGGGGAGCTGTTTTTT
NA	NA	TRBJ1-5	TRBV28	CASSRSDGYSNQPQHF	TGTGCCAGCAGCCGATCCGACGGTTATAGCAATCAGCCCCAGCATTTT
medium-sized	NA	TRBJ2-3	TRBV2	CASILQSTDTQYF	TGTGCCAGCATATTACAGAGCACAGATACGCAGTATTTT
medium-sized	TRBD1	TRBJ1-1	TRBV6-5	CASSYGAGGVTEAFF	TGTGCCAGCAGTTACGGAGCAGGGGGTGTCACTGAAGCTTTCTTT
large	TRBD2	TRBJ2-1	TRBV18	CASSTPRGPGGRNEQFF	TGTGCCAGCTCTACTCCGAGGGGTCCGGGAGGTCGCAATGAGCAGTTCTTC
NA	NA	TRBJ1-1	TRBV5-1	CASSLRSSGLNTEAFF	TGCGCCAGCAGCTTGAGGTCGTCTGGATTGAACACTGAAGCTTTCTTT
few	TRBD1	TRBJ2-4	TRBV5-1	CASSLGTGVLHALAKNIQYF	TGCGCCAGCAGCCTCGGGACAGGAGTGCTACACGCACTAGCCAAAAACATTCAGTACTTC
NA	TRBD2	TRBJ2-3	TRBV6-5	CASSYSPSGGADTQYF	TGTGCCAGCAGTTACTCTCCTAGCGGGGGTGCAGATACGCAGTATTTT
NA	TRBD1	TRBJ2-2	TRBV7-3	CASSLRDRATVELFF	TGTGCCAGCAGCTTAAGGGACAGGGCCACCGTGGAGCTGTTTTTT
NA	TRBD1	TRBJ2-7	TRBV20-1	CSSLRGPVEEQYF	TGCAGTTCCCTTAGGGGGCCTGTCGAGGAGCAGTACTTC
NA	TRBD2	TRBJ2-1	TRBV27	CASRGGTSGKNEQFF	TGTGCCAGCAGGGGCGGGACTAGCGGAAAGAATGAGCAGTTCTTC
medium-sized	NA	TRBJ2-5	TRBV11-3	CASKGGGAETQYF	TGTGCCAGCAAGGGCGGAGGGGCGGAGACCCAGTACTTC
NA	NA	TRBJ2-6	TRBV9	CASSDRSGYLTF	TGTGCCAGCAGCGACCGAAGCGGGTACCTGACTTTC
few	NA	TRBJ1-6	TRBV10-3	CAIRVQEDSPLHF	TGTGCCATCCGAGTACAGGAAGATTCACCCCTCCACTTT
NA	NA	TRBJ2-5	TRBV30	CAWSPPDRGGETQYF	TGTGCCTGGAGTCCCCCGGACCGAGGTGGGGAGACCCAGTACTTC
few	TRBD1	TRBJ1-1	TRBV2	CASSGRTGQVEAFF	TGTGCCAGCAGTGGACGGACAGGGCAAGTGGAAGCTTTCTTT
few	NA	TRBJ2-2	TRBV29-1	CSVQARGNTGELFF	TGCAGCGTTCAGGCCAGGGGGAACACCGGGGAGCTGTTTTTT
medium-sized	NA	TRBJ1-5	TRBV12-3/TRBV12-4	CASRSDGQPQHF	TGTGCCAGCAGAAGTGACGGTCAGCCCCAGCATTTT
medium-sized	TRBD2	TRBJ2-7	TRBV29-1	CSAPGGRGEQYF	TGCAGCGCCCCGGGGGGAAGGGGCGAGCAGTACTTC
medium-sized	NA	TRBJ2-3	TRBV19	CASSIDRDSTDTQYF	TGTGCCAGTAGTATAGATCGGGACAGCACAGATACGCAGTATTTT
medium-sized	NA	TRBJ2-5	TRBV6-6	CASSYTHGGETQYF	TGTGCCAGCAGTTATACCCACGGCGGGGAGACCCAGTACTTC
NA	NA	TRBJ2-7	TRBV5-5	CASSPLYEQYF	TGTGCCAGCAGCCCCCTCTACGAGCAGTACTTC
few	TRBD1	TRBJ1-2	TRBV29-1	CSAAGTGYYGYTF	TGCAGCGCAGCCGGGACAGGGTACTATGGCTACACCTTC
NA	NA	TRBJ2-7	TRBV28	CASTMGGQAYEQYF	TGTGCCAGCACCATGGGAGGACAGGCCTACGAGCAGTACTTC
medium-sized	NA	TRBJ2-3	TRBV7-9	CASKRGADTQYF	TGTGCCAGCAAACGGGGGGCGGATACGCAGTATTTT
few	TRBD1	TRBJ2-1	TRBV5-1	CASSWVRTGFDNEQFF	TGCGCCAGCAGCTGGGTCCGGACAGGGTTTGACAATGAGCAGTTCTTC
medium-sized	NA	TRBJ1-5	TRBV6-2/TRBV6-3	CASVKRAGQPQHF	TGTGCCAGCGTAAAGAGGGCCGGGCAGCCCCAGCATTTT
large	NA	TRBJ1-2	TRBV9	CASSDGQHYGYTF	TGTGCCAGCAGCGATGGACAGCACTATGGCTACACCTTC
few	NA	TRBJ1-5	TRBV29-1	CSVVYTGNQPQHF	TGCAGCGTTGTATATACGGGCAATCAGCCCCAGCATTTT
medium-sized	NA	TRBJ1-1	TRBV29-1	CSVARGVTEAFF	TGCAGCGTAGCCAGGGGTGTCACTGAAGCTTTCTTT
NA	NA	TRBJ1-2	TRBV7-2	CASSSGSEDGYTF	TGTGCCAGCAGCTCCGGCTCGGAGGATGGCTACACCTTC
few	NA	TRBJ2-1	TRBV4-2	CASSQDEYEQFF	TGTGCCAGCAGCCAAGATGAGTATGAGCAGTTCTTC
medium-sized	NA	TRBJ1-5	TRBV6-6	CASSRVLQGSNQPQHF	TGTGCCAGCAGTCGGGTACTACAGGGAAGCAATCAGCCCCAGCATTTT
medium-sized	TRBD2	TRBJ2-5	TRBV5-6	CASSSLSGGETQYF	TGTGCCAGCAGCTCCCTTAGCGGGGGGGAGACCCAGTACTTC